These 9 T cell receptor beta chains share one sample of origin, sequenced in a study of T-cell memory formation after mild COVID-19. One entry per CDR3 protein results from TCRdb running MiXCR on the 5' RACE reads. The repertoire has about 470,000 distinct CDR3 sequences, about 23% of them found once; the top ten carry roughly an eighth. The sequenced sample consisted of PBMCs or a T cell subset sorted from them (not recorded which). Receptor source: an adult woman who had mild COVID-19 (a few samples of this study predate the infection). Cell type and time point are not known.

The J gene is TRBJ2-3, the V gene TRBV24-1, with a tentative D call TRBD2 (6 bases). This CDR3 is 13 amino acids long. Germline CDR1 KGHDR, CDR2 SFDVKD. V gave up 9 bases and J gave up 1 base, with 10 bases separating them. The CDR3 protein is CATHPGGTDTQYF. The CDR3, as DNA: TGTGCCACCCATCCGGGAGGCACAGATACGCAGTATTTT.

For this clonotype: Just one base apart from a much larger clone, this may be a read error. The chain recombines TRBV25-1 with TRBJ2-7; D gene ambiguous. The CDR3 runs to 14 residues. CDR1 and CDR2 from the germline V gene are MGHDK and SYGVNS. V dropped 1 base and J dropped 6 bases, with 13 bases sitting between them. The DNA for the CDR3 is TGTGCCAGCAGTGAATGTGCATTCACGGGCGAGCAGTACTTC. It yields the protein CASSECAFTGEQYF.

This clonotype was detected a few times. This chain joins TRBV5-5 and TRBJ2-7; 9 positions match TRBD2. The germline CDR1 and CDR2 sequences are SGHKS and YYEKEE (reference sequence). The V gene end was trimmed by 7 bases and the J gene end by 5 bases; junction bases not matched to a gene: 13. There are 15 residues in the CDR3. In nucleotides, the CDR3 is TGTGCCAGCTGGTGGGTAGCGGGAGCGGGCGACGAGCAGTACTTC. This gives the protein CASWWVAGAGDEQYF.

This clonotype has more than one count but fewer than ten. The J gene is TRBJ2-5, the V gene TRBV4-3; 7 nucleotides align to TRBD2. The CDR3 is 17 amino acids. Germline-derived CDR1 and CDR2 are LGHNA and YSLEER. Trimming cost V 2 bases and J 1 base; bases outside gene matches: 10. The CDR3 here is CASSQLSRASGQETQYF. CDR3 in DNA: TGCGCCAGCAGCCAACTGTCGCGGGCTAGCGGCCAAGAGACCCAGTACTTC.

The genes are TRBV30 and TRBJ1-5; D gene unclear. V was pared by 3 bases and J by 6 bases, with 12 bases between. This CDR3 comprises 13 residues. Germline CDR1 and CDR2: GTSNPN and SVGIG (reference sequence). CDR3 DNA: TGTGCCTGGAGACGTAGGGAGGGTCAGCCCCAGCATTTT. Amino acid sequence: CAWRRREGQPQHF.

This clonotype was found a few times. This rearrangement joins TRBV15 to TRBJ1-6; tentatively, D is TRBD1 (5 bases). The CDR3 loop spans 14 amino acids. From germline, CDR1 is LNHNV and CDR2 YYDKDF (reference sequence). Trimming took off 5 bases at V and 5 bases at J, with 10 bases between the two ends. The CDR3 sequence: CATSEGWNNSPLHF. In DNA form, the CDR3 reads TGTGCCACCAGCGAGGGGTGGAATAATTCACCCCTCCACTTT.

This clonotype occurred many times. J is TRBJ2-7 and V is TRBV12-3 or TRBV12-4; D remains unclear. The CDR3 runs to 13 residues. Trimming took 6 bases from V and 9 from J, leaving 18 bases between them. CDR3 amino acids: CASSSTPGVGQYF. The CDR3, as DNA: TGTGCCAGCAGCTCAACCCCCGGAGTCGGGCAGTACTTC.

This rearrangement joins TRBV20-1 to TRBJ1-5, with D possibly TRBD1 on 5 matching bases. Germline lookup yields CDR1 DFQATT and CDR2 SNEGSKA (reference sequence). Trimming stripped 4 bases from V and 0 bases from J, with 10 bases between. This CDR3 region has 14 residues. The chain's CDR3 is CSAMQGNSNQPQHF. The CDR3 nucleotides are TGCAGTGCTATGCAGGGAAATAGCAATCAGCCCCAGCATTTT.

This clonotype was counted once. The V and J genes are TRBV5-4 and TRBJ2-5; D may be TRBD2 (5 bases). The CDR3 is 13 amino acids. Per germline, CDR1 SGHNT and CDR2 YYREEE (reference sequence). V lost 2 bases, J lost 6 bases, and 11 bases lay in between. CDR3: CASSFEGMKTQYF. CDR3 nucleotide sequence: TGTGCCAGCAGCTTCGAGGGAATGAAGACCCAGTACTTC.